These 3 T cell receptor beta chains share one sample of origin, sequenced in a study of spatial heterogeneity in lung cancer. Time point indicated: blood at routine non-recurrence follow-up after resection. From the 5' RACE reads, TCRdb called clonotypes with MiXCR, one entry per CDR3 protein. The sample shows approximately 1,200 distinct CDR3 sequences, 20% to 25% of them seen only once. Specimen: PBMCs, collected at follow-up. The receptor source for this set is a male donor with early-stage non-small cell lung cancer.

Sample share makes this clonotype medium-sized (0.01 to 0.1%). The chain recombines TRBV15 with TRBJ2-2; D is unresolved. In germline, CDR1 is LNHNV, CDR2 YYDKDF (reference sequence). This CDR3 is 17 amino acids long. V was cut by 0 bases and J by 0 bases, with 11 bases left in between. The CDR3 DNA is TGTGCCACCAGCAGAGATCTTGAGAGAGCGAACACCGGGGAGCTGTTTTTT. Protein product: CATSRDLERANTGELFF.

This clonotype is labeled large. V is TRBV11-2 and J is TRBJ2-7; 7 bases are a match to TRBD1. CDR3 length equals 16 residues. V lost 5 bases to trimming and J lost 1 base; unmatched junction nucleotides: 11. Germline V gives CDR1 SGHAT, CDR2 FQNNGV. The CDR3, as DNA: TGTGCCAGCAGCGCAACACCGGGACAGTTTTCCTACGAGCAGTACTTC. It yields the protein CASSATPGQFSYEQYF.

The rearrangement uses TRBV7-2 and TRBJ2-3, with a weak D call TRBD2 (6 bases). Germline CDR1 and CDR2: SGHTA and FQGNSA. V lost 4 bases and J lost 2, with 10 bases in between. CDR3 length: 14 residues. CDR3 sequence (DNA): TGTGCCAGCAGCTCGGGACTTTACACAGATACGCAGTATTTT. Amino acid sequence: CASSSGLYTDTQYF.